This T cell receptor (beta chain) came from a study of T cell responses to AZD1222 COVID-19 vaccine. Study-wide results and limits: Nearly half of spike-specific TCRs reportedly go after variant regions that carry no mutations. Spike as a whole was targeted by vaccine-associated CD4 TCRs, dominant at 160-218 and 743-854. Compared with day 0, the breadth and depth of the Spike-specific TCR repertoire rose significantly after two doses of AZD1222.

Concerning this clone: The antigen is not known.

TCRdb's table, derived via immunoSEQ multiplex PCR, lists solely in-frame clones and lacks some. The sample holds 90,000 to 100,000 clones; 88% are singletons and the top ten take 16%. Germline lookup yields CDR1 SGDLS and CDR2 YYNGEE. V was cut by 3 bases and J by 4 bases, with 4 bases left in between. The CDR3 is made up of 11 amino acids. The clonotype comes from an adult who received the AZD1222 COVID-19 vaccine. The sequences come from peripheral blood, collected 28 days after the second AZD1222 dose. The rearrangement joins TRBV9 to TRBJ1-2; D gene ambiguous. CDR3 sequence (DNA): TGTGCCAGCAGCGGGGTCTATGGCTACACCTTC. Protein sequence: CASSGVYGYTF.